This TCR beta chain was retrieved from a study of blood T cell repertoires in COVID-19. At the level of the study: COVID-19 samples from acute and convalescent phases originated in the United States, Italy and Spain. Nucleic acid was either cDNA or gDNA, and it came from T cells, B-cell-depleted T cells, or PBMCs.

Many counts were recorded for this clone. In the study's own analysis: Amplifying reference gene primers gave estimates of nucleated cell counts. Sequencing was performed with immunoSEQ multiplex PCR; in TCRdb, only in-frame clones are kept and a portion is missing. V and J calls and clone size are as listed in that table; D and trimming were resolved from the DNA. Of a few hundred thousand clones in the sample, approximately 81% were seen once. The origin of this receptor is a woman under 30 with acute or convalescent COVID-19. The material sequenced was peripheral blood.

CDR3 coding DNA: TGTGCCAGCAGCCGTAAAACTAGCGCCGACACCGGGGAGCTGTTTTTT. Its translation is CASSRKTSADTGELFF. This chain uses TRBV7-9 with TRBJ2-2; 7 bases map to TRBD2. Germline loops: CDR1 SEHNR, CDR2 FQNEAQ (reference sequence). The CDR3 has 16 amino acids. The V and J ends lost 5 bases and 3 bases, in that order; junction bases with no gene match: 9. Complete variable domain (other parts from reference TRBV7-9 and TRBJ2-2): DTGVSQNPRHKITKRGQNVTFRCDPISEHNRLYWYRQTLGQGPEFLTYFQNEAQLEKSRLLSDRFSAERPKGSFSTLEIQRTEQGDSAMYLCASSRKTSADTGELFFGEGSRLTVL.